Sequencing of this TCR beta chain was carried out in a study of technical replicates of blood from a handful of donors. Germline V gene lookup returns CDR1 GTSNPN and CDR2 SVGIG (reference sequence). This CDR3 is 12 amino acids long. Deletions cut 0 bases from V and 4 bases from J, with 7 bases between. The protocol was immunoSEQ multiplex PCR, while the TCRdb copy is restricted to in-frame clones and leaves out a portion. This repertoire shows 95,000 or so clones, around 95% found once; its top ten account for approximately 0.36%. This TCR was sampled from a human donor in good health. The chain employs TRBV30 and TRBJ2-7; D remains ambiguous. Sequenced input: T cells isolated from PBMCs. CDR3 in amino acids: CAWSVSDYEQYF. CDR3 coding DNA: TGTGCCTGGAGTGTATCAGATTACGAGCAGTACTTC.